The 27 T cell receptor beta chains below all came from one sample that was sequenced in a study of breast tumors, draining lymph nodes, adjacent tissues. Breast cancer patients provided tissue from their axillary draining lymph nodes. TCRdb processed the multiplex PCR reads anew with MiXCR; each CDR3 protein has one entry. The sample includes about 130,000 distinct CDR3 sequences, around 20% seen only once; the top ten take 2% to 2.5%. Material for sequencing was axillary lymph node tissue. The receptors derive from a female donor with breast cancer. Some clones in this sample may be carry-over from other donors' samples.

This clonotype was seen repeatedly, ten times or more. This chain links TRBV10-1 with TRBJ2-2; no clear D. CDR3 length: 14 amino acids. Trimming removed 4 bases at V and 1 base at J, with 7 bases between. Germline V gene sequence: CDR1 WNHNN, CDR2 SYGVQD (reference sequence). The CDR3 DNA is TGCGCCAGCAGTGTAAGAGTGAACACCGGGGAGCTGTTTTTT. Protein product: CASSVRVNTGELFF.

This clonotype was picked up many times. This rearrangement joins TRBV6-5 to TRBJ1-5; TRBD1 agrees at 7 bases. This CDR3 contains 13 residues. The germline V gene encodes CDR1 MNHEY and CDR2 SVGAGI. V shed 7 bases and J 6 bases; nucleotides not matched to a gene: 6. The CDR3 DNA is TGTGCCAGCAAAACAGGGGTGGGTCAGCCCCAGCATTTT. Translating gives CASKTGVGQPQHF.

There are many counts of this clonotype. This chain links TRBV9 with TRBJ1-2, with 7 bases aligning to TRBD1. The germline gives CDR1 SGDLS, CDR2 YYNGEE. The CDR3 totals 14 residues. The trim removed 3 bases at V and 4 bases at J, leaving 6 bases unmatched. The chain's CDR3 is CASSATGLTYGYTF. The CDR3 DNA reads TGTGCCAGCAGCGCGACAGGGCTGACCTATGGCTACACCTTC.

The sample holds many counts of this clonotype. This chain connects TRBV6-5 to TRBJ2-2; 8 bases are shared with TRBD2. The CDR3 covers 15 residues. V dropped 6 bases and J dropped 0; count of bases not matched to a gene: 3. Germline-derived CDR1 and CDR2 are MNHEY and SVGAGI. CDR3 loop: CASRRTSPNTGELFF. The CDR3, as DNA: TGTGCCAGCAGACGGACTAGCCCGAACACCGGGGAGCTGTTTTTT.

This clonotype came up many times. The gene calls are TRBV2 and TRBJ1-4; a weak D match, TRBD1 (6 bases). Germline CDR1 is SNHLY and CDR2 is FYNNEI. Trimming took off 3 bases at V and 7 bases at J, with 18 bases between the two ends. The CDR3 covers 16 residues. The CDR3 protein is CASSESGGGWGEKLFF. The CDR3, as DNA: TGTGCCAGCAGTGAGTCCGGGGGCGGTTGGGGTGAAAAACTGTTTTTT.

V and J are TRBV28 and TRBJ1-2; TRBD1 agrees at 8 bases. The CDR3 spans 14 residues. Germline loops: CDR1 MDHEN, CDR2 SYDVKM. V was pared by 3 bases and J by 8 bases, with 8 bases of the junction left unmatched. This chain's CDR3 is CASSFGWTGNGYTF. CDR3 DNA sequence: TGTGCCAGCAGTTTCGGGTGGACAGGGAACGGCTACACCTTC.

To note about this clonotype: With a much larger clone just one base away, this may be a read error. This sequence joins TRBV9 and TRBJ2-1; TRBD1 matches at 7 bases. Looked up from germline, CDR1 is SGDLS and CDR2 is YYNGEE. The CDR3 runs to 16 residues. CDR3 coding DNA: TGTGCCAGCAGCGTGGCTTGGACAGGCTCCTACAGTGAGCAGTTCTTC. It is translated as CASSVAWTGSYSEQFF.

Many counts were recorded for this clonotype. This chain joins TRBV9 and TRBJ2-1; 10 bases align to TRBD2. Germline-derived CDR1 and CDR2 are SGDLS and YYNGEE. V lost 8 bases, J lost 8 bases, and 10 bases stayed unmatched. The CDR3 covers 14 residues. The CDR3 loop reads CASNSGRPLDEQFF. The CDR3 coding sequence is TGTGCCAGTAATAGCGGGAGGCCCCTCGATGAGCAGTTCTTC.

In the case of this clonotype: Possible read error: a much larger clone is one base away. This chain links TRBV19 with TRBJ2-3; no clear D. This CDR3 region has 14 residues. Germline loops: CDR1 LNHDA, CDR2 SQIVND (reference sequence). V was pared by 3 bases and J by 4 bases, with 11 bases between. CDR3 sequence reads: CASSILRVPDTQYF. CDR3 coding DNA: TGTGCCAGTAGTATCCTTAGGGTGCCAGATACGCAGTATTTT.

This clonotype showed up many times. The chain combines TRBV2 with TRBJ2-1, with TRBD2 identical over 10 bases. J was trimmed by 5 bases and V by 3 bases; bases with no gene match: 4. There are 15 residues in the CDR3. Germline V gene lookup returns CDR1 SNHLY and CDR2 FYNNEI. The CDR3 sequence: CASSDSGRLHNEQFF. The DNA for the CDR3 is TGTGCCAGCAGTGATAGCGGGAGGCTTCACAATGAGCAGTTCTTC. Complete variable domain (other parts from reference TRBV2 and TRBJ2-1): EPEVTQTPSHQVTQMGQEVILRCVPISNHLYFYWYRQILGQKVEFLVSFYNNEISEKSEIFDDQFSVERPDGSNFTLKIRSTKLEDSAMYFCASSDSGRLHNEQFFGPGTRLTVL.

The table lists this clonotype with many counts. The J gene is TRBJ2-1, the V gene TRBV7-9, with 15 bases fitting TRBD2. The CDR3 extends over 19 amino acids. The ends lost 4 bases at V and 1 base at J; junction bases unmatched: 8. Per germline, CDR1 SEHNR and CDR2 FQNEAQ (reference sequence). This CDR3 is CASSSPGLAGGRSYNEQFF. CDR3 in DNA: TGTGCCAGCAGCTCTCCCGGACTAGCGGGAGGGCGGTCCTACAATGAGCAGTTCTTC.

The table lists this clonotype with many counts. The CDR3 loop is CATRDYSNEQFF. Here the CDR3 DNA reads TGTGCCACCCGGGACTACTCCAATGAGCAGTTCTTC. The chain uses TRBV2 and TRBJ2-1; 7 bases match TRBD2. The trim removed 10 bases at V and 6 bases at J, leaving 6 bases unmatched. In germline, CDR1 is SNHLY, CDR2 FYNNEI. This CDR3 has 12 residues.

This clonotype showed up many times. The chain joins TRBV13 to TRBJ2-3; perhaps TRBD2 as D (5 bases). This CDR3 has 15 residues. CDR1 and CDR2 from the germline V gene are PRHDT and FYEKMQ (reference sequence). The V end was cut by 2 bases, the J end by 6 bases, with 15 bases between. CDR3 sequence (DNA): TGTGCCAGCAGCTTACGCCCACTAGGTATGGATACGCAGTATTTT. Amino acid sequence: CASSLRPLGMDTQYF.

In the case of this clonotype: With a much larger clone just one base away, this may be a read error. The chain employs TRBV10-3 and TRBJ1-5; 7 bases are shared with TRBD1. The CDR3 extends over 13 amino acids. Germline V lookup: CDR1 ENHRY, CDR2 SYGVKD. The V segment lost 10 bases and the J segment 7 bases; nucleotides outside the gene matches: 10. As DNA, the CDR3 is TGTGCCACCCGAACAGGGGAGGGACAGCCCCAGCATTTT. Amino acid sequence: CATRTGEGQPQHF.

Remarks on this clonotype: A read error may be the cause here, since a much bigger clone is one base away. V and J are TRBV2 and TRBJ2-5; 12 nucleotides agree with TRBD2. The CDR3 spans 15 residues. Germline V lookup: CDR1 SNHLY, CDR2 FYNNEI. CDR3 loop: CASRLAGGPQETRYF. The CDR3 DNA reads TGTGCCAGCAGACTAGCGGGAGGTCCTCAAGAGACCCGGTACTTC.

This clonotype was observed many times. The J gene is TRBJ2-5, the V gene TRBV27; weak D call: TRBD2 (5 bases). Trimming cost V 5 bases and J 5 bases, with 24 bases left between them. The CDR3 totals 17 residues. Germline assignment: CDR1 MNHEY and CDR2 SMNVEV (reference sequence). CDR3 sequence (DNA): TGTGCCAGCAGTCCGACTACCTTATGGGGTCGTTTGGAGACCCAGTACTTC. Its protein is CASSPTTLWGRLETQYF.

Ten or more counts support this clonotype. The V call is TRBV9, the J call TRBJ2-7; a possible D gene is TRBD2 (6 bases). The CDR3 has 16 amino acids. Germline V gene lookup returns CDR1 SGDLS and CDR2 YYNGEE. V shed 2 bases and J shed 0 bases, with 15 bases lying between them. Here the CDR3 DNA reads TGTGCCAGCAGCGTCGCCGGGACTCTTAGCTCCTACGAGCAGTACTTC. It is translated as CASSVAGTLSSYEQYF.

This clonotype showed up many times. The CDR3 reads CASRLDGNYGYTF. The CDR3 DNA follows: TGTGCCAGCAGACTTGACGGGAACTATGGCTACACCTTC. The chain employs TRBV7-2 and TRBJ1-2, with unresolved D. CDR1 and CDR2 from the germline V gene are SGHTA and FQGNSA. The CDR3 has 13 amino acids. The germline V and J ends were trimmed by 6 bases and 2 bases, with 10 bases remaining between them.

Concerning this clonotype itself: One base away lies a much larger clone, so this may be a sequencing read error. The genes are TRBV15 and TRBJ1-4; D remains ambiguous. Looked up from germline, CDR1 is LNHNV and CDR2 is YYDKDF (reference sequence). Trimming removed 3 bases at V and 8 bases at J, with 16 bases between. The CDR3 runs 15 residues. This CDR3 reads CATSSDGGLGEKLFF. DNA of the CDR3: TGTGCCACCAGCAGTGATGGCGGGCTGGGGGAAAAACTGTTTTTT.

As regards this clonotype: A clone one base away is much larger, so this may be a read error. The CDR3 bases are TGCGCCAGCAGCTTGGTAGCGGGCTCCTACAGTGAGCAGTTCTTC. Translating gives CASSLVAGSYSEQFF. The rearrangement joins TRBV5-1 to TRBJ2-1; 7 nucleotides align to TRBD2. CDR3 length equals 15 residues. CDR1 and CDR2 from the germline V gene are SGHRS and YFSETQ.

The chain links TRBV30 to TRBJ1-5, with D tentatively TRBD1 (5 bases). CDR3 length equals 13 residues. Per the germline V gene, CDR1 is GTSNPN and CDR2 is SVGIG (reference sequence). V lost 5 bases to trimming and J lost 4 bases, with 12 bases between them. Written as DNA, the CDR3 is TGTGCCTGGTCCCGGGGGGAAAATCAGCCCCAGCATTTT. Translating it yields CAWSRGENQPQHF.

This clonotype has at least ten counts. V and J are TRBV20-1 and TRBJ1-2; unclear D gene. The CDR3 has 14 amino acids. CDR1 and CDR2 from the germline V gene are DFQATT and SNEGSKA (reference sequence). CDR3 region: CSERPGSRLYGYTF. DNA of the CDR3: TGCAGCGAACGCCCGGGGTCACGACTATATGGCTACACCTTC.

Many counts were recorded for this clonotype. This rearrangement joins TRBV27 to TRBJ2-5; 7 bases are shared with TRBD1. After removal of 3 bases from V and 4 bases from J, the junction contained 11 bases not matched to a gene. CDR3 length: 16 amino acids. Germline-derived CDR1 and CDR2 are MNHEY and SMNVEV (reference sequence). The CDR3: CASSFRKGASGETQYF. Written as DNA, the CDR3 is TGTGCCAGCAGTTTCCGGAAGGGGGCTTCGGGAGAGACCCAGTACTTC.

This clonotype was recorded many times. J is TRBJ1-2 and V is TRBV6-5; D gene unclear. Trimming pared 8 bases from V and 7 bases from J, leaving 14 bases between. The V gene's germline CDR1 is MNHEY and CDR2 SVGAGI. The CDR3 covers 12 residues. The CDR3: CASLRADRGYTF. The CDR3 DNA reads TGTGCCAGCCTGCGGGCAGACCGTGGCTACACCTTC.

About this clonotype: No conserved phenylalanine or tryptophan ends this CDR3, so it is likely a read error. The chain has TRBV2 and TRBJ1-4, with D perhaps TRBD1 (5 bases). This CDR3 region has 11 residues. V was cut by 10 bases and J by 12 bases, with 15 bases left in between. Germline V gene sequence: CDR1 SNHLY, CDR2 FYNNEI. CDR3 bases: TGTGCCAACCGACAGAGGGAAGAACTGTTTTTA. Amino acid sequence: CANRQREELFL.

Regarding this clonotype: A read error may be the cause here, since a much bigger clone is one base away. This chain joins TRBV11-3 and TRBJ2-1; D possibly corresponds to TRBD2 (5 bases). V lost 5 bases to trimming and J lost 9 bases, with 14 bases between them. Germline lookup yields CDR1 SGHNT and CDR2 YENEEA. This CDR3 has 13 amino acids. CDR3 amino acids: CASSAAEGCEQFF. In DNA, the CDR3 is TGTGCCAGCAGCGCTGCAGAGGGCTGTGAGCAGTTCTTC. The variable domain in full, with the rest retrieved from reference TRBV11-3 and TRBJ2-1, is EAGVVQSPRYKIIEKKQPVAFWCNPISGHNTLYWYLQNLGQGPELLIRYENEEAVDDSQLPKDRFSAERLKGVDSTLKIQPAELGDSAVYLCASSAAEGCEQFFGPGTRLTVL.

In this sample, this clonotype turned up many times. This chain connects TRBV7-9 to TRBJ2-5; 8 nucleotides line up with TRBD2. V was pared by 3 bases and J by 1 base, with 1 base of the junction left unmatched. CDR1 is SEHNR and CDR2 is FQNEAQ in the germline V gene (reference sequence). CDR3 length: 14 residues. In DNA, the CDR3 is TGTGCCAGCAGCTTCGGACTAGCCCAAGAGACCCAGTACTTC. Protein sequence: CASSFGLAQETQYF. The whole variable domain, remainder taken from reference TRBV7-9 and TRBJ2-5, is DTGVSQNPRHKITKRGQNVTFRCDPISEHNRLYWYRQTLGQGPEFLTYFQNEAQLEKSRLLSDRFSAERPKGSFSTLEIQRTEQGDSAMYLCASSFGLAQETQYFGPGTRLLVL.